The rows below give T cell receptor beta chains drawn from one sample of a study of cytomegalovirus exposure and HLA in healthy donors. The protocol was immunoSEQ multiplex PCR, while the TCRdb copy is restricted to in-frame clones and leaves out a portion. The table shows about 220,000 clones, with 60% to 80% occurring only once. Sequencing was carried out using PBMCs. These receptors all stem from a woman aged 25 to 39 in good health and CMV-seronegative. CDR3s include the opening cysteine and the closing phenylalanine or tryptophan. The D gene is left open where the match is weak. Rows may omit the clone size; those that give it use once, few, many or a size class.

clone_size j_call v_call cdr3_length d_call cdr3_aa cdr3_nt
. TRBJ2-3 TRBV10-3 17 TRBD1 CAISELQRDRGTDTQYF TGTGCCATCAGTGAGTTGCAACGGGACAGGGGCACAGATACGCAGTATTTT
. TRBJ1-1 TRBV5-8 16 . CASIYRPRTLNTEAFF TGTGCCAGCATATACAGACCCCGCACCCTGAACACTGAAGCTTTCTTT
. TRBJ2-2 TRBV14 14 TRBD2 CASSESGTSRELFF TGTGCCAGCAGCGAGAGCGGGACCTCCCGGGAGCTGTTTTTT
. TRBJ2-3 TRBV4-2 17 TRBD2 CASSQFTQGLATDTQYF TGTGCCAGCAGCCAATTCACTCAGGGACTAGCCACAGATACGCAGTATTTT
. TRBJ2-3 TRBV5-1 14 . CASSERLSTDTQYF TGCGCCAGCAGCGAGCGACTTAGCACAGATACGCAGTATTTT
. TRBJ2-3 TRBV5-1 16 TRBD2 CASSPPLAGGSDTQYF TGCGCCAGCAGCCCCCCACTAGCGGGGGGGTCGGATACGCAGTATTTT
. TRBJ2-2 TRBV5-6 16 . CASSPGHDPNTGELFF TGTGCCAGCAGCCCTGGGCACGATCCGAACACCGGGGAGCTGTTTTTT
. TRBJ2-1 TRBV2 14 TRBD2 CATWTSGSSHEQFF TGTGCCACATGGACTAGCGGGAGTAGCCATGAGCAGTTCTTC
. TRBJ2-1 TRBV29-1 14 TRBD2 CSAHAGGPLSEQFF TGCAGCGCCCATGCGGGAGGGCCCCTCAGTGAGCAGTTCTTC
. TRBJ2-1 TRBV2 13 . CASSDDQGTAQFF TGTGCCAGCAGTGATGACCAGGGTACTGCGCAGTTCTTC
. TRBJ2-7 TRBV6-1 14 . CASSGARGIDEQYF TGTGCCAGCAGTGGGGCCAGGGGAATCGACGAGCAGTACTTC
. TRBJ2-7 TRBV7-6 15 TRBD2 CASSLGAGGTYEQYF TGTGCCAGCAGCTTAGGGGCGGGGGGGACCTACGAGCAGTACTTC
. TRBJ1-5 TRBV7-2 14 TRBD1 CASRQTGAYQPQHF TGTGCCAGCAGACAGACAGGGGCATATCAGCCCCAGCATTTT
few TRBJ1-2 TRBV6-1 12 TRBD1 CASTRTGLGYTF TGTGCCAGCACCAGGACAGGCCTGGGCTACACCTTC
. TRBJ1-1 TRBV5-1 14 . CASTLHMGSTEAFF TGCGCCAGCACCCTACACATGGGGAGCACTGAAGCTTTCTTT
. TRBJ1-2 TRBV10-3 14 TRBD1 CAISGGQSNYGYTF TGTGCCATCAGTGGGGGACAGTCTAACTATGGCTACACCTTC